The 32 T cell receptor beta chains below all came from one sample that was sequenced in a study of blood T cell repertoires in COVID-19. The data were produced by immunoSEQ multiplex PCR, yet TCRdb's version contains in-frame clones alone and is incomplete. Among 360,000 or so clones listed, 89% were seen once. The sequenced sample consisted of PBMCs or T cells enriched from blood (not recorded which). The receptor source for this set is a woman in her 30s who had recovered from COVID-19.

This clone was observed a single time. Here the CDR3 reads CASSLYASKAGELFF. The CDR3 nucleotides are TGTGCCAGCAGTTTATATGCTAGCAAAGCCGGGGAGCTGTTTTTT. This chain connects TRBV27 to TRBJ2-2; weak D call: TRBD2 (5 bases). The CDR3 contains 15 residues. Per the germline V gene, CDR1 is MNHEY and CDR2 is SMNVEV (reference sequence). V was pared by 1 base and J by 6 bases, with 12 bases between.

The rearrangement joins TRBV5-1 to TRBJ2-1, with 9 nucleotides matching TRBD1. The trim removed 4 bases at V and 5 bases at J, leaving 4 bases unmatched. The CDR3 sequence is 14 residues long. Germline-derived CDR1 and CDR2 are SGHRS and YFSETQ. CDR3 region: CASSPGTGNNEQFF. Here the CDR3 DNA reads TGCGCCAGCAGCCCCGGGACAGGGAACAATGAGCAGTTCTTC. The full variable domain, with the rest looked up from reference TRBV5-1 and TRBJ2-1, is KAGVTQTPRYLIKTRGQQVTLSCSPISGHRSVSWYQQTPGQGLQFLFEYFSETQRNKGNFPGRFSGRQFSNSRSEMNVSTLELGDSALYLCASSPGTGNNEQFFGPGTRLTVL.

The chain has TRBV6-2 or TRBV6-3 and TRBJ1-5; 8 positions match TRBD1. The CDR3 contains 17 residues. Germline V gives CDR1 MNHEY, CDR2 SVGEGT. V gave up 2 bases and J gave up 4 bases; unmatched junction bases: 10. CDR3 protein: CASSYVGTGKKNQPQHF. In nucleotides, the CDR3 is TGTGCCAGCAGTTACGTCGGGACAGGAAAGAAGAATCAGCCCCAGCATTTT.

This clone was detected only a few times. The chain recombines TRBV18 with TRBJ1-3, with a weak D call TRBD1 (5 bases). Germline V gene lookup returns CDR1 KGHSH and CDR2 LQKENI. CDR3 length: 16 amino acids. V was cut by 3 bases and J by 0 bases, with 12 bases left in between. In DNA form, the CDR3 reads TGTGCCAGCTCACCGGTTACAGGATCCTCTGGAAACACCATATATTTT. It is translated as CASSPVTGSSGNTIYF. The full variable domain, its missing parts supplied by reference TRBV18 and TRBJ1-3, is NAGVMQNPRHLVRRRGQEARLRCSPMKGHSHVYWYRQLPEEGLKFMVYLQKENIIDESGMPKERFSAEFPKEGPSILRIQQVVRGDSAAYFCASSPVTGSSGNTIYFGEGSWLTVV.

The V call is TRBV7-9, the J call TRBJ1-1, with D perhaps TRBD1 (6 bases). This CDR3 has 13 amino acids. Germline lookup yields CDR1 SEHNR and CDR2 FQNEAQ (reference sequence). V was clipped by 3 bases and J by 3 bases, with 8 bases between them. This CDR3 reads CASSLDSYTEAFF. The CDR3 nucleotides read TGTGCCAGCAGCTTGGACAGTTACACTGAAGCTTTCTTT.

This chain connects TRBV6-1 to TRBJ2-2; D not resolved. This CDR3 is built from 16 residues. The germline gives CDR1 MNHNS, CDR2 SASEGT. V gave up 2 bases and J gave up 0 bases, with 10 bases separating them. In DNA form, the CDR3 reads TGTGCCAGCAGTGAATATCTAGTATCGAACACCGGGGAGCTGTTTTTT. Translating gives CASSEYLVSNTGELFF.

V and J are TRBV6-5 and TRBJ2-7; tentatively, D is TRBD2 (5 bases). V gave up 0 bases and J gave up 4 bases, with 7 bases separating them. The CDR3 is 13 amino acids. CDR1 is MNHEY, CDR2 SVGAGI, per germline. CDR3 sequence (DNA): TGTGCCAGCAGTTACTCCGGGGAGTACGAGCAGTACTTC. This encodes CASSYSGEYEQYF.

J is TRBJ2-7 and V is TRBV7-2, with 13 nucleotides matching TRBD2. This CDR3 has 17 amino acids. The V gene's germline CDR1 is SGHTA and CDR2 FQGNSA. J lost 4 bases, V lost 6 bases, and 12 bases had no gene match. The CDR3 sequence: CASSPGWGTSGKYEQYF. The CDR3 bases are TGTGCCAGCAGTCCCGGGTGGGGGACTAGCGGGAAGTACGAGCAGTACTTC.

The chain uses TRBV12-5 and TRBJ1-2, with TRBD1 matching 10 bases. Trimming took 5 bases from V and 8 from J; bases not matched to a gene: 8. The CDR3 totals 14 residues. Germline CDR1 and CDR2: LGHNT and FRNRAP. CDR3 in DNA: TGTGCTAGTGGTAGATGGACAGGGGGTAACGGCTACACCTTC. It encodes CASGRWTGGNGYTF.

This clone was detected a few times. The chain couples TRBV27 to TRBJ2-7; TRBD2 agrees at 8 bases. CDR3 length: 14 amino acids. The ends lost 5 bases at V and 3 bases at J; junction bases unmatched: 6. Germline CDR1 reads MNHEY; CDR2 reads SMNVEV (reference sequence). The chain's CDR3 is CASSRQTSGYEQYF. The DNA for the CDR3 is TGTGCCAGCAGTAGACAAACTAGCGGCTACGAGCAGTACTTC.

In its sample, this clone was seen many times. This chain links TRBV30 with TRBJ2-1; a weak D match, TRBD1 (6 bases). Germline assignment: CDR1 GTSNPN and CDR2 SVGIG (reference sequence). Trimming stripped 3 bases from V and 4 bases from J, with 16 bases between. This CDR3 has 15 residues. CDR3 residues: CAWSTKSTGYNEQFF. The DNA of the CDR3 is TGTGCCTGGAGCACCAAATCGACAGGATACAATGAGCAGTTCTTC.

The chain is built from TRBV5-1 and TRBJ2-3; TRBD2 aligns across 15 bases. This CDR3 comprises 18 residues. Looked up from germline, CDR1 is SGHRS and CDR2 is YFSETQ. V gave up 4 bases and J gave up 1 base; unmatched junction bases: 7. The CDR3 spells CASSLRTSGGAGTDTQYF. CDR3 bases: TGCGCCAGCAGCCTACGGACTAGCGGGGGGGCTGGCACAGATACGCAGTATTTT.

CDR3 nucleotides: TGTGCCAGCAGCTTACAGGGGAGGGAGCAGTACTTC. Translating gives CASSLQGREQYF. The chain is built from TRBV9 and TRBJ2-7, with TRBD1 as a possible D gene (7 bases). Germline V gene lookup returns CDR1 SGDLS and CDR2 YYNGEE. V was shortened by 4 bases and J by 7 bases, with 12 bases between the two germline ends. This CDR3 comprises 12 residues.

CDR3 protein: CASRGLAGSSYNEQFF. CDR3 sequence (DNA): TGTGCCAGCAGGGGACTAGCGGGTAGCTCCTACAATGAGCAGTTCTTC. The chain has TRBV2 and TRBJ2-1; 12 bases are a match to TRBD2. Germline V lookup: CDR1 SNHLY, CDR2 FYNNEI. The CDR3 is 16 amino acids. V dropped 6 bases and J dropped 0; count of bases not matched to a gene: 3.

The gene calls are TRBV29-1 and TRBJ2-7, with D perhaps TRBD1 (6 bases). Germline V gene lookup returns CDR1 SQVTM and CDR2 ANQGSEA. V lost 6 bases and J 3 bases, leaving 12 bases between the germline ends. The CDR3 is 12 residues long. The CDR3 nucleotides read TGCAGCGTAACGAGGGACAACTACGAGCAGTACTTC. Translation gives CSVTRDNYEQYF.

V and J are TRBV3-1 (or the pseudogene TRBV3-2) and TRBJ1-5; D remains ambiguous. The CDR3 contains 13 residues. The germline V and J ends were trimmed by 1 base and 5 bases, with 6 bases remaining between them. CDR1 and CDR2 from the germline V gene are LGHDT and YNNKEL (reference sequence). The CDR3, as DNA: TGTGCCAGCAGCCAAGCCTCCCATCAGCCCCAGCATTTT. Residues: CASSQASHQPQHF.

This rearrangement joins TRBV24-1 to TRBJ2-1; 9 bases match TRBD2. Trimming took 1 base from V and 3 from J; bases not matched to a gene: 3. The CDR3 extends over 16 amino acids. The V gene's germline CDR1 is KGHDR and CDR2 SFDVKD. DNA for the CDR3: TGTGCCACCAGTGATTTCTGGACTAGCGACTACAATGAGCAGTTCTTC. The encoded protein is CATSDFWTSDYNEQFF.

The chain uses TRBV12-3 or TRBV12-4 and TRBJ2-3; D gene ambiguous. This CDR3 spans 13 amino acids. Trimming left V 6 bases short and J 2 bases short, with 9 bases between. Written as DNA, the CDR3 is TGTGCCAGCAGGCCCAGCGCCACAGATACGCAGTATTTT. Translation gives CASRPSATDTQYF.

V usage is TRBV28 and J usage is TRBJ2-7; TRBD1 might be the D (5 bases). The germline gives CDR1 MDHEN, CDR2 SYDVKM. V was trimmed by 2 bases and J by 2 bases, leaving 19 bases between them. The CDR3 is 17 amino acids. CDR3 region: CASSLRRRTRRTYEQYF. The CDR3 DNA sequence: TGTGCCAGCAGTTTAAGGCGGCGGACACGAAGGACCTACGAGCAGTACTTC.

V is TRBV2 and J is TRBJ2-2, with a tentative D call TRBD1 (6 bases). Germline CDR1 SNHLY, CDR2 FYNNEI. This CDR3 region has 15 residues. Trimming left V 5 bases short and J 3 bases short, with 13 bases between. CDR3 region: CASSPARGHTGELFF. The CDR3, as DNA: TGTGCCAGCAGTCCGGCCAGGGGCCACACCGGGGAGCTGTTTTTT.

V and J are TRBV28 and TRBJ2-7, with D possibly matching TRBD2 (5 bases). V shed 5 bases and J shed 1 base, with 9 bases lying between them. Germline V CDR1 and CDR2: MDHEN, SYDVKM. The CDR3 is made up of 13 amino acids. The CDR3 reads CASSRTQSYEQYF. The CDR3 DNA reads TGTGCCAGCAGTCGGACTCAGTCCTACGAGCAGTACTTC.

The J gene is TRBJ2-1, the V gene TRBV3-1 (or the pseudogene TRBV3-2); TRBD2 aligns across 7 bases. Trimming cost V 3 bases and J 2 bases; bases outside gene matches: 4. CDR3 size: 15 residues. Germline V CDR1 and CDR2: LGHDT, YNNKEL (reference sequence). CDR3 sequence: CASSQGGSTYNEQFF. For the CDR3, the DNA is TGTGCCAGCAGCCAGGGCGGGAGCACCTACAATGAGCAGTTCTTC.

The V gene is TRBV7-9, the J gene TRBJ2-7, with TRBD1 matching 8 bases. Looked up from germline, CDR1 is SEHNR and CDR2 is FQNEAQ (reference sequence). The CDR3 runs 15 residues. V lost 1 base to trimming and J lost 5 bases; unmatched junction nucleotides: 7. The CDR3 region is CASSLVAGGPHEQYF. The CDR3 nucleotides are TGTGCCAGCAGCTTAGTGGCAGGGGGCCCCCACGAGCAGTACTTC.

CDR3 amino acids: CASSGTAYEQYF. The CDR3 nucleotides read TGCGCCAGCAGTGGTACGGCCTACGAGCAGTACTTC. This chain uses TRBV5-1 with TRBJ2-7, with D uncertain. The germline CDR1 and CDR2 sequences are SGHRS and YFSETQ. CDR3 length equals 12 residues. Trimming stripped 5 bases from V and 2 bases from J, with 8 bases between.

This clone was found once. The chain links TRBV2 to TRBJ1-3; D might be TRBD1 (6 bases). The V gene's germline CDR1 is SNHLY and CDR2 FYNNEI. This CDR3 comprises 15 residues. V lost 5 bases, J lost 0 bases, and 11 bases lay in between. Here the CDR3 reads CASSSRQVSGNTIYF. CDR3 bases: TGTGCCAGCAGTAGCAGACAGGTCTCTGGAAACACCATATATTTT.

This sequence joins TRBV6-5 and TRBJ1-2; weak D call: TRBD1 (5 bases). The germline CDR1 and CDR2 sequences are MNHEY and SVGAGI. The CDR3 consists of 11 residues. The ends were cut back, 6 bases at V and 7 bases at J, with 9 bases in the middle. Here the CDR3 DNA reads TGTGCCAGCAGCTCCGGGGGTGGCTACACCTTC. Translation gives CASSSGGGYTF.

The chain carries TRBV30 and TRBJ2-7, with no clear D. Germline V gene sequence: CDR1 GTSNPN, CDR2 SVGIG (reference sequence). Deletions cut 2 bases from V and 4 bases from J, with 9 bases between. This CDR3 region has 12 residues. This CDR3 is CAWSPGGYEQYF. The CDR3 DNA follows: TGTGCCTGGAGTCCAGGTGGATACGAGCAGTACTTC.

The chain carries TRBV18 and TRBJ1-2, with 7 bases fitting TRBD1. The CDR3 covers 15 residues. Germline V gene sequence: CDR1 KGHSH, CDR2 LQKENI. V lost 6 bases to trimming and J lost 7 bases; unmatched junction nucleotides: 14. The CDR3 sequence: CASSKGERQGGGYTF. The CDR3, as DNA: TGTGCCAGCTCCAAGGGGGAACGACAGGGCGGTGGCTACACCTTC.

The chain joins TRBV28 to TRBJ1-1; maybe TRBD1 (6 bases). The V end was cut by 5 bases, the J end by 1 base, with 14 bases between. Germline loops: CDR1 MDHEN, CDR2 SYDVKM. The CDR3 length is 15 residues. The CDR3 protein is CASSPHRVQNTEAFF. The CDR3 DNA sequence: TGTGCCAGCAGTCCCCACAGGGTTCAGAACACTGAAGCTTTCTTT.

The chain uses TRBV10-3 and TRBJ2-1; maybe TRBD2 (6 bases). The CDR3 covers 14 residues. Germline V CDR1 and CDR2: ENHRY, SYGVKD. Trimming pared 8 bases from V and 3 bases from J, leaving 14 bases between. CDR3 protein: CAISDRGSYNEQFF. CDR3 coding DNA: TGTGCCATCTCAGATCGGGGGAGCTACAATGAGCAGTTCTTC.

V and J are TRBV11-2 and TRBJ2-5; 13 nucleotides match TRBD2. CDR1 SGHAT and CDR2 FQNNGV come from the germline V gene. The CDR3 has 16 amino acids. J gave up 5 bases and V 5 bases, and 8 bases lay outside the gene matches. This chain's CDR3 is CASSPRTSGGAETQYF. The DNA of the CDR3 is TGTGCCAGCAGCCCGCGGACTAGCGGGGGCGCGGAGACCCAGTACTTC.

The rearrangement uses TRBV5-1 and TRBJ1-4, with a tentative D call TRBD1 (5 bases). V was pared by 0 bases and J by 0 bases, with 9 bases between. The CDR3 is 16 residues long. Germline lookup yields CDR1 SGHRS and CDR2 YFSETQ. CDR3 region: CASSLGDLPTNEKLFF. Here the CDR3 DNA reads TGCGCCAGCAGCTTGGGGGACTTGCCAACTAATGAAAAACTGTTTTTT.